This TCR beta chain emerged from a study of early T cells in non-severe SARS-CoV-2 infection. For the study at large: The sequenced material was bulk RNA from unsorted whole blood, and its chains were unpaired.

Study-wide results and limits: VDJdb matching skewed toward anti-spike CD8 responses, missing private and CD4 specificities.

The CDR3 is 14 residues long. With 5 bases clipped from V and 6 bases from J, the junction kept 0 bases outside the gene matches. TCRdb processed the 5' RACE reads anew with MiXCR; each CDR3 protein has one entry. The repertoire includes tens of thousands of distinct CDR3 sequences, 8% to 10% of them detected once, and roughly 4.2% sits in the top ten. Note on this clonotype: What it recognizes is unknown.

Sequencing was carried out using whole blood. This receptor was identified in an adult who was a healthcare worker with PCR-confirmed SARS-CoV-2 infection or an uninfected control (not recorded which). The chain uses TRBV12-3 or TRBV12-4 and TRBJ2-2; 13 nucleotides line up with TRBD2. The CDR3 region is CASSTSGRAGELFF. CDR3 DNA: TGTGCCAGCAGTACTAGCGGGAGGGCCGGGGAGCTGTTTTTT.